This T cell receptor beta chain was sequenced during a study of CD8+ T cells in alopecia areata. Study-level background: Tofacitinib was taken orally by treated patients, and the dose was 5 to 10 mg twice daily.

The sequencing template was cDNA reverse transcribed from extracted RNA. TCRdb keeps only in-frame clones here, not all; method: immunoSEQ multiplex PCR. The sample includes hundreds of thousands of clones, 60% of them seen just once. Regarding the study as a whole: Scalp and blood samples kept many expanded lesional clones throughout tofacitinib.

Treatment denoted: oral pan-JAK inhibitor, 5-10 mg twice daily. Worth noting for this clone: Its antigen is still unknown.

The CDR3 extends over 14 amino acids. Germline loops: CDR1 MGHDK, CDR2 SYGVNS. V was shortened by 6 bases and J by 0 bases, with 11 bases between the two germline ends. The chain employs TRBV25-1 and TRBJ1-1; D is unresolved. The source was CD4+ T cells sorted from blood, collected around week 54, from a patient treated with tofacitinib. This sequence was found in a human donor with alopecia areata. The CDR3, as DNA: TGTGCCAGCAGCGATATGACGGTGAACACTGAAGCTTTCTTT. Translating it yields CASSDMTVNTEAFF.